This T cell receptor (beta chain) was captured in a study of blood T cells in healthy people across ages. This clonotype was recorded at least ten times. The use of a sample-barcoded 5' primer and a J-beta primer mix characterized a second PCR of roughly 7 to 11 cycles. TCRdb re-analysed the 5' RACE reads in MiXCR, keeping a single row per CDR3 protein. The data show 600,000 or so distinct CDR3 sequences, roughly 30% seen once. J lost 0 bases, V lost 5 bases, and 7 bases had no gene match. CDR3 length: 16 amino acids. The V gene's germline CDR1 is SEHNR and CDR2 FQNEAQ (reference sequence). Healthy Caucasians from Russia aged roughly 6 to 95 served as donors. At least 6 million PBMCs were isolated per sample.

The J gene is TRBJ1-2, the V gene TRBV7-9; 9 nucleotides match TRBD1. The receptor was isolated from a woman aged 80 or over in good health. The sequenced material came from blood. In DNA form, the CDR3 reads TGTGCCAGCAGCCCCGAGGGACAGGGCCCTAACTATGGCTACACCTTC. Translated: CASSPEGQGPNYGYTF.